This entry is about one T cell receptor beta chain. This sample is part of a study of blood T cell repertoires in COVID-19. The repertoire was sequenced with immunoSEQ multiplex PCR; TCRdb's copy has only in-frame clones and lacks some. Among around 250,000 clones listed, around 86% were seen once. CDR1 and CDR2 (germline): KGHDR, SFDVKD. Between the trimmed V and J ends, which lost 1 base and 0 bases, there was a span of 15 bases. The CDR3 has 18 amino acids. The sequence derives from a woman between 70 and 85 years old with active or convalescent COVID-19. The V gene is TRBV24-1, the J gene TRBJ2-1; D remains ambiguous. Sample: peripheral blood. The CDR3 sequence: CATSDFAASPSSYNEQFF. The CDR3 DNA reads as TGTGCCACCAGTGATTTCGCCGCTTCTCCTAGCTCCTACAATGAGCAGTTCTTC.